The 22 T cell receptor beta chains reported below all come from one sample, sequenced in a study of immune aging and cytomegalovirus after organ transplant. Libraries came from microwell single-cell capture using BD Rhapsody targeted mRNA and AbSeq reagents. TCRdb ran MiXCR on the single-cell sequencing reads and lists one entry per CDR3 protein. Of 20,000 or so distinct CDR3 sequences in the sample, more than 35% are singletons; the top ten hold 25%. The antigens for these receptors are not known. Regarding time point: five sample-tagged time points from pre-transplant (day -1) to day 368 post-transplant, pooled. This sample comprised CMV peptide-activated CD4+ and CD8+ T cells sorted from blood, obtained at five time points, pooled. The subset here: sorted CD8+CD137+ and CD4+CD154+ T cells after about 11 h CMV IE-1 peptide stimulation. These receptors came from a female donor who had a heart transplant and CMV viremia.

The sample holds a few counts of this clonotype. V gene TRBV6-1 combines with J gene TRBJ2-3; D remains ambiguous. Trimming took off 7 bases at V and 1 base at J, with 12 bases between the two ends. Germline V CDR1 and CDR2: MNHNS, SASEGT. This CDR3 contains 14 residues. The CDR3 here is CASTPWGGTDTQYF. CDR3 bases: TGTGCCAGCACCCCTTGGGGTGGCACAGATACGCAGTATTTT.

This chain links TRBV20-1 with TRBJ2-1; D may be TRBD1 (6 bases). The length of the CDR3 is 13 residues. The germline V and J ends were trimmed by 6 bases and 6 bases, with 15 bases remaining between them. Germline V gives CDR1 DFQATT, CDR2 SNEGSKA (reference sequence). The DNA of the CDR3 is TGCAGTGCCCCGGAACAGGGTGGCAATGAGCAGTTCTTC. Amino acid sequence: CSAPEQGGNEQFF.

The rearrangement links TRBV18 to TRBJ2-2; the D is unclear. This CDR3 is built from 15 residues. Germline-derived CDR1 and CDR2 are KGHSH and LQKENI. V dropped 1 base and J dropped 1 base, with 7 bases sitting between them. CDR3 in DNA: TGTGCCAGCTCACCACGAAGCGTGAACACCGGGGAGCTGTTTTTT. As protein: CASSPRSVNTGELFF.

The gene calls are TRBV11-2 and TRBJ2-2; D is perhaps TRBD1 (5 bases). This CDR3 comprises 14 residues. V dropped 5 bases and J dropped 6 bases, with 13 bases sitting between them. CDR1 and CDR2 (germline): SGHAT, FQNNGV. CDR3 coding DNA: TGTGCCAGCAGCCCAAATAGGGGTGCCGGGGAGCTGTTTTTT. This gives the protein CASSPNRGAGELFF.

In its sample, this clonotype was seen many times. The CDR3 DNA sequence: TGTGCCAGCAGCTTGGCACCCACGGTAAATTCACCCCTCCACTTT. Protein product: CASSLAPTVNSPLHF. The chain employs TRBV5-5 and TRBJ1-6; D gene ambiguous. The germline V gene has CDR1 SGHKS and CDR2 YYEKEE (reference sequence). V was clipped by 0 bases and J by 7 bases, with 11 bases between them. CDR3 length equals 15 residues. The full variable domain, its missing parts supplied by reference TRBV5-5 and TRBJ1-6, is DAGVTQSPTHLIKTRGQQVTLRCSPISGHKSVSWYQQVLGQGPQFIFQYYEKEERGRGNFPDRFSARQFPNYSSELNVNALLLGDSALYLCASSLAPTVNSPLHFGNGTRLTVT.

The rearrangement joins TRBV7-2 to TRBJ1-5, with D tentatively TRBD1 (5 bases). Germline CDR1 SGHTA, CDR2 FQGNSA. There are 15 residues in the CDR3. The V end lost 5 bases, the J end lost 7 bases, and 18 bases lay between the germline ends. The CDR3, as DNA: TGTGCCAGCAGCCCAGGCGGGGGTTTTGGACAGCCCCAGCATTTT. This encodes CASSPGGGFGQPQHF.

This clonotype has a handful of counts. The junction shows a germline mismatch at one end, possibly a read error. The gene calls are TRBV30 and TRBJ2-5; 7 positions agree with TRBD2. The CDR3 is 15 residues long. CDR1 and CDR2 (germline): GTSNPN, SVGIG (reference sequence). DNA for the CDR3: TGCGCCTGGAGTGTACTCGCGGGAGCCATCGAGACCCAGTACTTC. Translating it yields CAWSVLAGAIETQYF.

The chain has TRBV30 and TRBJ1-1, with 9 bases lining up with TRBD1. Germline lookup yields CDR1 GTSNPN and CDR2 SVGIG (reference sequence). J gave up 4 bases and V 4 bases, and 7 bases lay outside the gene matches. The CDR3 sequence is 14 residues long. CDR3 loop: CAWITGGAGTEAFF. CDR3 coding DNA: TGTGCCTGGATTACAGGGGGCGCGGGCACTGAAGCTTTCTTT.

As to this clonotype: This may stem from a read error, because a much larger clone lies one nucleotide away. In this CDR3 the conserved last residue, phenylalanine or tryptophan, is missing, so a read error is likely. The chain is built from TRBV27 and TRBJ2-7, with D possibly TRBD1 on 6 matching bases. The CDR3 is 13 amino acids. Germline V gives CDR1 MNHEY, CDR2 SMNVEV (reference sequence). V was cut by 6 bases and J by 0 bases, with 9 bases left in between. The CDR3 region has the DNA TGTGCCAGCAGGAGGGACAACTCCTACGAGCAGTACCTC. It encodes CASRRDNSYEQYL.

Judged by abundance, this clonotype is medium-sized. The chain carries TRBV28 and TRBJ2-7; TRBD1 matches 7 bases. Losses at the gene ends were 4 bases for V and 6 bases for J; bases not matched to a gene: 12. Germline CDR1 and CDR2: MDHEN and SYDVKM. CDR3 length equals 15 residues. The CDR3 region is CASSSLGRGILEQYF. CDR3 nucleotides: TGTGCCAGCAGTTCGTTGGGCAGGGGGATCCTCGAGCAGTACTTC.

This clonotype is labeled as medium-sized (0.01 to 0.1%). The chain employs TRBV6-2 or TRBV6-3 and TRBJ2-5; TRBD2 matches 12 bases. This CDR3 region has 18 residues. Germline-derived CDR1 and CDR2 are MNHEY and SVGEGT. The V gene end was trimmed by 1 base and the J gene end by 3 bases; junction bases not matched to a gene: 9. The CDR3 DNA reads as TGTGCCAGCAGTTACTACCCGCCTAGCGGGAGGGTGGAAGAGACCCAGTACTTC. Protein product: CASSYYPPSGRVEETQYF.

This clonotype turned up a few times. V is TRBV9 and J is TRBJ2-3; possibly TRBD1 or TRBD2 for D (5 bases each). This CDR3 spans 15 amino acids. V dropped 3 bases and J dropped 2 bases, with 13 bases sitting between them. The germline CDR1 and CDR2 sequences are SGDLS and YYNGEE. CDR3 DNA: TGTGCCAGCAGCGGATCCGGGGCCGCCACAGATACGCAGTATTTT. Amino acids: CASSGSGAATDTQYF.

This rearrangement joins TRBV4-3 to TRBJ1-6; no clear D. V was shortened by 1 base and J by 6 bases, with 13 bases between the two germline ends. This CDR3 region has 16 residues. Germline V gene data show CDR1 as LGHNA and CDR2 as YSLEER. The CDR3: CASSQGVRNLNSPLHF. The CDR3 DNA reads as TGCGCCAGCAGCCAAGGTGTTCGGAACCTTAATTCACCCCTCCACTTT.

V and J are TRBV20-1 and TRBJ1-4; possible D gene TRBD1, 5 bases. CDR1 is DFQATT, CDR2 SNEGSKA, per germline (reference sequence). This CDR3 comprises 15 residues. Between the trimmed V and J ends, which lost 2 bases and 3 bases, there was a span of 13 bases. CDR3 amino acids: CSARPRRGPNEKLFF. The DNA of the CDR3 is TGCAGTGCTAGACCAAGGCGGGGCCCTAATGAAAAACTGTTTTTT.

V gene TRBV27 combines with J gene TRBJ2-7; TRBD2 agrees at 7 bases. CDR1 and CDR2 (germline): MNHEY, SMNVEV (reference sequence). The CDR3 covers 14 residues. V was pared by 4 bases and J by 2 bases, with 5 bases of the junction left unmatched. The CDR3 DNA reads TGTGCCAGCAGTTCCGGACTAGATACCTACGAGCAGTACTTC. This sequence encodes CASSSGLDTYEQYF.

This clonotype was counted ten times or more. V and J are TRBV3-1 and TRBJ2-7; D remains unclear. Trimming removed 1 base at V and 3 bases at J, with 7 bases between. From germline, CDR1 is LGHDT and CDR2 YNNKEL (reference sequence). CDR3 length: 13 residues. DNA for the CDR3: TGTGCCAGCAGCCAAGGCGGTTTCTACGAGCAGTACTTC. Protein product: CASSQGGFYEQYF.

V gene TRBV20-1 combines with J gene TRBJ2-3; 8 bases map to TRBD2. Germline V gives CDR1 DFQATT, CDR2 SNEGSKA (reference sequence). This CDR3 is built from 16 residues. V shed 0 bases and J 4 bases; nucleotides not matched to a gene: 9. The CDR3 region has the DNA TGCAGTGCTAGAGAGGGCGGGAGGCCGGGGGCAGATACGCAGTATTTT. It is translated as CSAREGGRPGADTQYF.

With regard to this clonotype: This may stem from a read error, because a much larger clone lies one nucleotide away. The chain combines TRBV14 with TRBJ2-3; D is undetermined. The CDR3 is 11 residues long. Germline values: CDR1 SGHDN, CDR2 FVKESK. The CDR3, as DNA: TGTGCCGGCAGCCACGGAGATACGCAGTATTTT. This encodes CAGSHGDTQYF.

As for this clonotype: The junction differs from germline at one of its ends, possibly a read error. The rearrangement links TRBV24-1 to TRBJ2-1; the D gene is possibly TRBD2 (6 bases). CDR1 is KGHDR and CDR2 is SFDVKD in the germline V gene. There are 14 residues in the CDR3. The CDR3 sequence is CATSEGPGRGEQSF. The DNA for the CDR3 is TGTGCTACCAGTGAGGGTCCGGGGCGGGGCGAGCAGTCCTTC.

CDR3 sequence reads: CASRQFANTGELFF. CDR3 DNA: TGTGCCAGCAGACAGTTCGCGAACACCGGGGAGCTGTTTTTT. This sequence joins TRBV12-3 or TRBV12-4 and TRBJ2-2, with D hard to call. V lost 6 bases and J 0 bases, leaving 8 bases between the germline ends. The CDR3 totals 14 residues.

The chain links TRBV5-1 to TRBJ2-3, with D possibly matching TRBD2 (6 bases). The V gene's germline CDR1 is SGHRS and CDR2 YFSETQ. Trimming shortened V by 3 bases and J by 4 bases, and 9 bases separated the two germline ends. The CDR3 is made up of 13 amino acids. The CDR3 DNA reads TGCGCCAGCAGCTCCCGGGAGCCAGATACGCAGTATTTT. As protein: CASSSREPDTQYF.

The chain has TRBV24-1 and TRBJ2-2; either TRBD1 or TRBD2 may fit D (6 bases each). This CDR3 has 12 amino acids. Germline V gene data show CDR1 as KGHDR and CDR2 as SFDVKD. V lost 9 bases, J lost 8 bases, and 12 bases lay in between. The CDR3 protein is CATHAGTGELFF. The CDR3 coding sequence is TGTGCCACCCACGCGGGGACAGGGGAGCTGTTTTTT.